This T cell receptor beta chain derives from a study of cytomegalovirus exposure and HLA in healthy donors. A note on this clone: No antigen is known for it.

Study-wide results and limits: Sequencing likely caused a cluster of highly shared sequence variants.

Primers included in the PCR were 60 Vbeta and 13 Jbeta primers. The method was immunoSEQ multiplex PCR; TCRdb's version includes in-frame clones alone and lacks a portion of them. This sample has approximately 100,000 clones, with around 84% found just once. CDR3 length: 15 residues. The J segment lost 5 bases and the V segment lost 3 bases, leaving 6 bases of the junction unmatched. Per germline, CDR1 KGHSH and CDR2 LQKENI. The chain couples TRBV18 to TRBJ2-2, with 7 bases matching TRBD1. This TCR was recovered from a man aged 35-49 years in good health and CMV-seropositive. The specimen was PBMCs. The CDR3 nucleotides are TGTGCCAGCTCACCTTCGACAGGGTGGACCGGGGAGCTGTTTTTT. This sequence encodes CASSPSTGWTGELFF.